This T cell receptor (beta chain) was documented in a study of OX40 agonist ivuxolimab in advanced cancers. Study outcomes and limitations: Expanded clones tended on average to be more numerous among CD8+ T cells than CD4+. In the 0.1 to 3.0 mg/kg range, CD4+ and CD8+ blood T cells had expanded clonally by week 6. Among the least clonally expanded were partial responders at 0.1-3.0 mg/kg.

Notes on this clone: No antigen is known for it.

With 6 bases removed from V and 7 bases from J, the gap between germline ends came to 19 bases. Germline V gene data show CDR1 as SNHLY and CDR2 as FYNNEI. The CDR3 is 16 amino acids. Clones were sequenced by immunoSEQ multiplex PCR, and TCRdb holds only the in-frame ones, with some missing. The table lists 20,000 to 25,000 clones, around 76% of them singletons, with under 25% in the top ten. Sequenced here: CD4+ or CD8+ T cells sorted from blood, sampled in a trial of the OX40 agonist ivuxolimab. V is TRBV2 and J is TRBJ1-6; possible D gene TRBD1, 5 bases. This sequence originates from an adult with an advanced solid tumor such as melanoma, head and neck, liver or kidney cancer. In nucleotides, the CDR3 is TGTGCCAGCAGGGGCGGGGGGACGTCTAGGAATTCACCCCTCCACTTT. Translated: CASRGGGTSRNSPLHF. Filled out from reference TRBV2 and TRBJ1-6, the complete variable domain reads EPEVTQTPSHQVTQMGQEVILRCVPISNHLYFYWYRQILGQKVEFLVSFYNNEISEKSEIFDDQFSVERPDGSNFTLKIRSTKLEDSAMYFCASRGGGTSRNSPLHFGNGTRLTVT.